The rows below give T cell receptor beta chains drawn from one sample of a study of T cell changes during pregnancy in multiple sclerosis. The method was immunoSEQ multiplex PCR; TCRdb's version includes in-frame clones alone and lacks a portion of them. Altogether some 60,000 clones are present, nearly 95% being singletons, with the ten largest covering 0.7% to 1%. Source: peripheral blood, taken in the first trimester of pregnancy. Every receptor here comes from a female donor with multiple sclerosis, enrolled in a pregnancy study. CDR3s include the opening cysteine and the closing phenylalanine or tryptophan. Each record gives: clone size, D gene, J gene, V gene, CDR3 DNA, CDR3 protein. The D gene is left open where the match is weak. Clone size is shown for a subset of rows, as once, few, many or a class of expanded clone.

NA	TRBD1	TRBJ2-7	TRBV27	TGTGCCTCGTCCGGACAGGGATCCTACGAGCAGTACTTC	CASSGQGSYEQYF
NA	TRBD1	TRBJ2-5	TRBV5-1	TGCGCCAGCAGCTTGGTTCCGACAGGGCGGGTTGAGACCCAGTACTTC	CASSLVPTGRVETQYF
NA	TRBD1	TRBJ1-1	TRBV6-5	TGTGCCAGCAGCAGGGGGGCCGGTGAAGCTTTCTTT	CASSRGAGEAFF
NA	NA	TRBJ1-1	TRBV7-9	TGTGCCAGCATCCTGACAGCGAACACTGAAGCTTTCTTT	CASILTANTEAFF
once	NA	TRBJ1-4	TRBV18	TGTGCCAGCTCACCGGTTGTAGGGGCGAAAGAAAAACTGTTTTTT	CASSPVVGAKEKLFF
NA	NA	TRBJ2-4	TRBV19	TGTGCCAGTAGTTCGATTCGCCTCCAGGGAGCCAAAAACATTCAGTACTTC	CASSSIRLQGAKNIQYF
NA	TRBD1	TRBJ1-5	TRBV11-2	TGTGCCAGCAGCCGTAGTCCGACAGGGGCGTCCGGTCAGCCCCAGCATTTT	CASSRSPTGASGQPQHF
NA	NA	TRBJ1-1	TRBV7-2	TGTGCCAGCAGCTCCGGCGGGCCGCAGAACACTGAAGCTTTCTTT	CASSSGGPQNTEAFF
NA	NA	TRBJ2-1	TRBV10-3	TGTGCCATCAGTGAGTATGGAGGAGAAGGTAATGAGCAGTTCTTC	CAISEYGGEGNEQFF
once	TRBD1	TRBJ2-7	TRBV7-9	TGTGCCAGCAGCTTAGTCGCTGGGACAGTTTCCTACGAGCAGTACTTC	CASSLVAGTVSYEQYF
NA	NA	TRBJ1-5	TRBV6-6	TGTGCCAGCAGTTACAGGTTAGACAGGCAGCCTCAGCCCCAGCATTTT	CASSYRLDRQPQPQHF
NA	TRBD1	TRBJ1-4	TRBV30	TGTGCCTGGAGTGTGGGGACAGGGGTAGAAAAACTGTTTTTT	CAWSVGTGVEKLFF
NA	NA	TRBJ1-4	TRBV6-1	TGTGCCAGCAAGGACAGAAATAATGAAAAACTGTTTTTT	CASKDRNNEKLFF
NA	TRBD2	TRBJ2-5	TRBV5-1	TGCGCCAGCAGCCCTCAGACAGGGTCCCTAGCGGGGGACCAAGAGACCCAGTACTTC	CASSPQTGSLAGDQETQYF
NA	TRBD2	TRBJ2-1	TRBV2	TGTGCCAGCAGCGAGCGGGGGGGCTCCTACAATGAGCAGTTCTTC	CASSERGGSYNEQFF